This T cell receptor beta chain stems from a study of blood T cell repertoires in COVID-19. Turning to the study itself: PBMCs, B-cell-depleted T cells, or T cells provided the cDNA or gDNA that made up the material.

In the authors' workflow: Amplified reference gene primers provided the basis for estimating nucleated cell counts. Method: immunoSEQ multiplex PCR; TCRdb's copy keeps in-frame clones and lacks some. That table gives V, J and clone size, and the DNA gave D and trimming. This table holds about 170,000 clones, approximately 91% found once. The V gene lost 0 bases and the J gene lost 5 bases, with 6 bases spanning the gap. The CDR3 loop spans 13 amino acids. Per the germline V gene, CDR1 is SGHRS and CDR2 is YFSETQ. Sequenced input: peripheral blood. V gene TRBV5-1 combines with J gene TRBJ2-1, with no clear D. The TCR comes from a man in his late teens or twenties with COVID-19, enrolled during active disease. CDR3 bases: TGCGCCAGCAGCTTGGGCGTCCACAATGAGCAGTTCTTC. Translated, it gives CASSLGVHNEQFF. The whole variable domain, remainder taken from reference TRBV5-1 and TRBJ2-1, is KAGVTQTPRYLIKTRGQQVTLSCSPISGHRSVSWYQQTPGQGLQFLFEYFSETQRNKGNFPGRFSGRQFSNSRSEMNVSTLELGDSALYLCASSLGVHNEQFFGPGTRLTVL.